This T cell receptor beta chain was identified in a study of shared clonotypes between healthy human individuals. A word on this clone: What it binds is unknown.

Points from the study as a whole: In a few donors, about 5% of naive CD4 clonotypes appeared in common. Relative to their counterparts shared across all four donors, non-shared clonotypes exhibited diminished generation probabilities. Rarefaction analysis demonstrated incomplete sorted-subset sequencing notwithstanding large depth.

Cells designated naive CD8 were CD45RO-negative and were positively selected for CCR7, with terminally differentiated effector memory CD45RA+ cells excluded. Those who donated were healthy HIV-negative adults, with no recent acute infections or vaccinations reported. Only in-frame clones appear in the TCRdb table, and some are missing; sequencing was by immunoSEQ multiplex PCR. The repertoire holds 650,000 to 800,000 clones, about 90% seen once, with about 24% in the top ten. The specimen was naive CD8+ T cells sorted from blood. This receptor was obtained from a man aged 25 to 40 in good health.

The CDR3 DNA reads as TGTGCCAGCAGTGAGGTAGTCGAGCAGTACTTC. This sequence encodes CASSEVVEQYF. The chain combines TRBV6-1 with TRBJ2-7; D gene unclear. The CDR3 totals 11 residues. Looked up from germline, CDR1 is MNHNS and CDR2 is SASEGT. Deletions cut 3 bases from V and 6 bases from J, with 6 bases between.